The text below deals with one T cell receptor beta chain. The target antigen is unknown. The sample belongs to a study of T cells in localized non-small cell lung cancer. Only in-frame clones appear in the TCRdb table, and some are missing; sequencing was by immunoSEQ multiplex PCR. Of about 56,000 clones in the sample, roughly 85% were seen once. Study-wide points: Across samples, adjacent lung featured a median roughly 62 of the top 100 tumor clones. A higher density of T cells in blood coincided with extended overall survival.

Sequenced material: peripheral blood, taken before any cancer treatment. The clonotype comes from a woman between 35 and 75 years old with stage I lung adenocarcinoma.

Here the CDR3 reads CASSPGQIDGNTIYF. The CDR3 region has the DNA TGCGCCAGCAGCCCCGGACAGATAGATGGAAACACCATATATTTT. The chain links TRBV5-1 to TRBJ1-3; TRBD1 is a possible D gene (6 bases). Germline CDR1 and CDR2: SGHRS and YFSETQ. This CDR3 has 15 amino acids. The V end lost 4 bases, the J end lost 3 bases, and 14 bases lay between the germline ends. The full variable domain, rest sourced from reference TRBV5-1 and TRBJ1-3, is KAGVTQTPRYLIKTRGQQVTLSCSPISGHRSVSWYQQTPGQGLQFLFEYFSETQRNKGNFPGRFSGRQFSNSRSEMNVSTLELGDSALYLCASSPGQIDGNTIYFGEGSWLTVV.